This TCR beta chain was captured by sequencing in a study of neoadjuvant nivolumab and ipilimumab in lung cancer. Concerning this clone itself: Its antigen is unidentified.

Study observations and caveats: Pretherapy blood TCR richness correlated positively with resected tumor richness.

There are 15 residues in the CDR3. Germline lookup yields CDR1 SGHNT and CDR2 YYREEE (reference sequence). Trimming left V 5 bases short and J 0 bases short, with 11 bases between. TCRdb's table, derived via immunoSEQ multiplex PCR, lists solely in-frame clones and lacks some. The table includes about 30,000 clones, more than 75% detected once. Sequences were derived from tumor tissue, sampled after neoadjuvant nivolumab, alone or with ipilimumab, at or shortly before surgery. The clonotype was recovered from an adult with non-small cell lung cancer. This sequence joins TRBV5-4 and TRBJ2-2; either TRBD1 or TRBD2 may supply D (5 bases each). The CDR3 spells CASRSREPNTGELFF. The CDR3 bases are TGTGCCAGCAGATCCAGGGAGCCGAACACCGGGGAGCTGTTTTTT.